The next 31 T cell receptor beta chains were all read from a single sample in a study of cytomegalovirus exposure and HLA in healthy donors. Vbeta (60) and Jbeta (13) primers were used in the PCR. Generated by immunoSEQ multiplex PCR, the TCRdb table keeps only in-frame clones and is missing some. The data hold under 150,000 clones, with roughly 85% observed a single time. The source material was PBMCs. These receptor sequences come from a boy between 5 and 17 years old in good health and CMV-seronegative.

The chain couples TRBV7-9 to TRBJ2-7; 7 bases are a match to TRBD2. The trim removed 0 bases at V and 2 bases at J, leaving 4 bases unmatched. The CDR3 sequence is 15 residues long. Germline V gene sequence: CDR1 SEHNR, CDR2 FQNEAQ (reference sequence). Here the CDR3 DNA reads TGTGCCAGCAGCTTAGCGTCCGGGACTACCTACGAGCAGTACTTC. It codes for CASSLASGTTYEQYF.

The chain carries TRBV11-3 and TRBJ2-5; 8 bases line up with TRBD1. Germline-derived CDR1 and CDR2 are SGHNT and YENEEA. The ends lost 5 bases at V and 9 bases at J; junction bases unmatched: 20. This CDR3 has 17 amino acids. The CDR3 loop is CASSGQGPTGPRGSQYF. CDR3 sequence (DNA): TGTGCCAGCAGCGGACAGGGCCCCACGGGCCCTAGAGGGTCCCAGTACTTC.

The chain combines TRBV5-6 with TRBJ2-2; 8 bases are shared with TRBD1. Unmatched junction bases numbered 5, after V lost 4 bases and J lost 3 bases. Germline V gene data show CDR1 as SGHDT and CDR2 as YYEEEE. CDR3 length: 15 residues. In nucleotides, the CDR3 is TGTGCCAGCAGCCTGACAGGGGAGGACACCGGGGAGCTGTTTTTT. Its translation: CASSLTGEDTGELFF.

The genes are TRBV7-8 and TRBJ2-5, with unresolved D. CDR1 and CDR2 (germline): SGHVS, FQNEAQ. This CDR3 has 14 amino acids. V dropped 5 bases and J dropped 4 bases, with 14 bases sitting between them. CDR3 sequence: CASSPVRLGETQYF. CDR3 nucleotides: TGTGCCAGCAGCCCGGTACGGCTAGGAGAGACCCAGTACTTC.

This chain links TRBV19 with TRBJ2-7, with 12 bases fitting TRBD2. The CDR3 is 16 amino acids. The V segment lost 2 bases and the J segment 7 bases; nucleotides outside the gene matches: 9. CDR1 and CDR2 from the germline V gene are LNHDA and SQIVND (reference sequence). The CDR3 DNA reads TGTGCCAGTAGTATACGGGCTAGCGGGAGGGCCCGTGAGCAGTACTTC. Translation gives CASSIRASGRAREQYF.

Turning to this clone: This sample also contains other DNA sequences that code for the same CDR3. This chain joins TRBV2 and TRBJ2-2; tentative D call: TRBD1 (5 bases). The CDR3 loop spans 15 amino acids. Per germline, CDR1 SNHLY and CDR2 FYNNEI. V lost 4 bases, J lost 5 bases, and 14 bases lay in between. The CDR3 loop reads CASSAGQGKTGELFF. The DNA of the CDR3 is TGTGCCAGCAGTGCCGGCCAGGGAAAGACCGGGGAGCTGTTTTTT.

This clone appeared once. This sequence joins TRBV29-1 and TRBJ2-7, with 7 nucleotides matching TRBD1. This CDR3 has 12 amino acids. Germline CDR1 SQVTM, CDR2 ANQGSEA. V trimming: 4 bases; J trimming: 3 bases; junction bases outside the gene matches: 3. The CDR3 sequence: CSVVSGGYEQYF. Here the CDR3 DNA reads TGCAGCGTTGTGTCAGGGGGCTACGAGCAGTACTTC.

The chain combines TRBV18 with TRBJ2-5, with D perhaps TRBD1 (5 bases). CDR1 is KGHSH, CDR2 LQKENI, per germline. Trimming cost V 2 bases and J 4 bases, with 11 bases left between them. The CDR3 sequence is 14 residues long. CDR3 sequence reads: CASSPSTRAETQYF. For the CDR3, the DNA is TGTGCCAGCTCACCATCCACCAGGGCAGAGACCCAGTACTTC.

The chain is built from TRBV5-4 and TRBJ1-4; tentatively, D is TRBD1 (6 bases). The CDR3 sequence is 16 residues long. V was clipped by 4 bases and J by 3 bases, with 16 bases between them. Per germline, CDR1 SGHNT and CDR2 YYREEE (reference sequence). CDR3 protein: CASSNGQGMANEKLFF. The CDR3 DNA follows: TGTGCCAGCAGCAATGGTCAGGGGATGGCTAATGAAAAACTGTTTTTT. Full variable domain (rest looked up from reference TRBV5-4 and TRBJ1-4): ETGVTQSPTHLIKTRGQQVTLRCSSQSGHNTVSWYQQALGQGPQFIFQYYREEENGRGNFPPRFSGLQFPNYSSELNVNALELDDSALYLCASSNGQGMANEKLFFGSGTQLSVL.

The rearrangement links TRBV7-6 to TRBJ2-2, with TRBD1 matching 8 bases. Germline V gene sequence: CDR1 SGHVS, CDR2 FNYEAQ. The CDR3 spans 15 residues. The junction had 8 bases not matched to a gene; V was cut back by 4 bases and J by 7 bases. The CDR3 spells CASSYMDREDGELFF. CDR3 bases: TGTGCCAGCAGCTATATGGACAGGGAGGACGGGGAGCTGTTTTTT.

The chain couples TRBV29-1 to TRBJ2-7, with a weak D call TRBD2 (5 bases). The V end lost 0 bases, the J end lost 4 bases, and 7 bases lay between the germline ends. This CDR3 is built from 12 residues. Germline CDR1 SQVTM, CDR2 ANQGSEA. This CDR3 reads CSVEDRGYEQYF. CDR3 coding DNA: TGCAGCGTTGAAGATCGGGGATACGAGCAGTACTTC.

This clone appeared a few times. V usage is TRBV4-1 and J usage is TRBJ2-5; TRBD2 might be the D (6 bases). The V gene lost 1 base and the J gene lost 3 bases, with 12 bases spanning the gap. CDR1 and CDR2 (germline): MGHRA, YSYEKL. This CDR3 has 15 amino acids. The CDR3 spells CASSQVQGEEETQYF. As DNA, the CDR3 is TGCGCCAGCAGCCAAGTGCAAGGGGAGGAAGAGACCCAGTACTTC.

This clone was picked up a small number of times. V usage is TRBV5-6 and J usage is TRBJ2-7; the D is unclear. Germline CDR1 and CDR2: SGHDT and YYEEEE. CDR3 length equals 13 residues. V was cut by 1 base and J by 9 bases, with 14 bases left in between. CDR3 sequence (DNA): TGTGCCAGCAGCTTGACGTCCGCAGAAAGGCAGTACTTC. Translation gives CASSLTSAERQYF.

This chain uses TRBV11-3 with TRBJ2-7; TRBD1 aligns across 8 bases. The CDR3 loop spans 17 amino acids. Trimming took 4 bases from V and 5 from J; bases not matched to a gene: 16. Germline loops: CDR1 SGHNT, CDR2 YENEEA. The CDR3 DNA sequence: TGTGCCAGCAGCTCTGGACAGGGCGTCAGAAATTCCCACGAGCAGTACTTC. It is translated as CASSSGQGVRNSHEQYF.

This chain joins TRBV30 and TRBJ2-1; D is perhaps TRBD2 (5 bases). V was trimmed by 2 bases and J by 5 bases, leaving 7 bases between them. From germline, CDR1 is GTSNPN and CDR2 SVGIG (reference sequence). The CDR3 totals 12 residues. CDR3 bases: TGTGCCTGGAGTCCACTAGACAATGAGCAGTTCTTC. Translation: CAWSPLDNEQFF.

This rearrangement joins TRBV5-4 to TRBJ2-5, with 8 bases that match TRBD1. The CDR3 contains 15 residues. Per germline, CDR1 SGHNT and CDR2 YYREEE (reference sequence). V lost 2 bases to trimming and J lost 1 base; unmatched junction nucleotides: 4. This CDR3 is CASSFPTGVQETQYF. The DNA of the CDR3 is TGTGCCAGCAGCTTTCCGACAGGGGTCCAAGAGACCCAGTACTTC.

The chain carries TRBV2 and TRBJ1-1; 8 bases agree with TRBD1. Germline CDR1 is SNHLY and CDR2 is FYNNEI. After removal of 6 bases from V and 4 bases from J, the junction contained 10 bases not matched to a gene. CDR3 size: 15 residues. The DNA for the CDR3 is TGTGCCAGCAGAGGCGGACAGGGATGGTTCACTGAAGCTTTCTTT. It codes for CASRGGQGWFTEAFF.

The V and J genes are TRBV9 and TRBJ2-2; 7 bases line up with TRBD2. The V segment lost 7 bases and the J segment 6 bases; nucleotides outside the gene matches: 12. Germline loops: CDR1 SGDLS, CDR2 YYNGEE. The CDR3 has 15 amino acids. CDR3 amino acids: CASCPSGTSAGELFF. The CDR3 coding sequence is TGTGCCAGCTGTCCCAGCGGGACCAGCGCCGGGGAGCTGTTTTTT. The full variable domain, completed using reference TRBV9 and TRBJ2-2, is DSGVTQTPKHLITATGQRVTLRCSPRSGDLSVYWYQQSLDQGLQFLIQYYNGEERAKGNILERFSAQQFPDLHSELNLSSLELGDSALYFCASCPSGTSAGELFFGEGSRLTVL.

CDR3 nucleotides: TGTGCCTGGGGGACAGGGAGGAATGAAAAACTGTTTTTT. It is translated as CAWGTGRNEKLFF. The chain employs TRBV30 and TRBJ1-4, with 9 bases aligning to TRBD1. V was pared by 5 bases and J by 5 bases, with 3 bases of the junction left unmatched. CDR1 GTSNPN and CDR2 SVGIG come from the germline V gene (reference sequence). The CDR3 has 13 amino acids.

The chain links TRBV18 to TRBJ1-4, with unresolved D. The CDR3 spans 15 residues. Germline V gene sequence: CDR1 KGHSH, CDR2 LQKENI. Trimming pared 0 bases from V and 5 bases from J, leaving 10 bases between. The CDR3 is CASSPPGGGNEKLFF. For the CDR3, the DNA is TGTGCCAGCTCACCACCCGGCGGTGGAAATGAAAAACTGTTTTTT.

This clone was counted between two and nine times. J is TRBJ2-1 and V is TRBV5-4, with TRBD2 identical over 8 bases. The germline V gene encodes CDR1 SGHNT and CDR2 YYREEE (reference sequence). This CDR3 is 14 amino acids long. Trimming removed 0 bases from V and 9 bases from J; junction bases left unmatched: 5. CDR3 sequence reads: CASSLAGGPGEQFF. Here the CDR3 DNA reads TGTGCCAGCAGCTTGGCGGGAGGGCCGGGTGAGCAGTTCTTC.

The J gene is TRBJ2-7, the V gene TRBV5-8; 11 positions agree with TRBD1. Germline assignment: CDR1 SGHTS and CDR2 YDEGEE. V was pared by 2 bases and J by 5 bases, with 12 bases of the junction left unmatched. The CDR3 covers 17 residues. Here the CDR3 reads CASSFFGQGAHQHEQYF. Written as DNA, the CDR3 is TGTGCCAGCAGCTTTTTCGGACAGGGGGCGCATCAGCACGAGCAGTACTTC.

J is TRBJ2-7 and V is TRBV30, with a tentative D call TRBD2 (7 bases). V shed 3 bases and J shed 5 bases, with 11 bases lying between them. Germline V CDR1 and CDR2: GTSNPN, SVGIG (reference sequence). There are 12 residues in the CDR3. For the CDR3, the DNA is TGTGCCTGGAGAGGGGGAGGGGACGAGCAGTACTTC. Translated, it gives CAWRGGGDEQYF.

This sequence joins TRBV5-6 and TRBJ2-7; no reliable D call. The CDR3 sequence is 14 residues long. Trimming left V 0 bases short and J 3 bases short, with 10 bases between. Germline CDR1 and CDR2: SGHDT and YYEEEE. This CDR3 reads CASSLAEAFYEQYF. CDR3 coding DNA: TGTGCCAGCAGCTTGGCCGAAGCGTTCTACGAGCAGTACTTC.

V and J are TRBV19 and TRBJ2-7; D is possibly TRBD1 (6 bases). V lost 3 bases, J lost 4 bases, and 13 bases lay in between. Germline loops: CDR1 LNHDA, CDR2 SQIVND (reference sequence). The CDR3 is made up of 14 amino acids. The CDR3 loop reads CASSMQGKDYEQYF. CDR3 nucleotides: TGTGCCAGTAGTATGCAGGGGAAGGATTACGAGCAGTACTTC.

This chain uses TRBV4-2 with TRBJ2-4; TRBD1 matches at 8 bases. The germline gives CDR1 LGHNA, CDR2 YNFKEQ. The CDR3 runs to 13 residues. With V trimmed by 8 bases and J by 7 bases, 7 bases remained unmatched. CDR3 residues: CASGQGRTNIQYF. The CDR3 DNA is TGTGCCAGCGGACAGGGACGGACGAACATTCAGTACTTC.

V usage is TRBV9 and J usage is TRBJ2-3; D ambiguous. Germline V gene lookup returns CDR1 SGDLS and CDR2 YYNGEE. V lost 0 bases and J lost 2, with 7 bases in between. This CDR3 spans 14 amino acids. CDR3 loop: CASSVGGLTDTQYF. The CDR3 DNA sequence: TGTGCCAGCAGCGTAGGAGGCCTCACAGATACGCAGTATTTT.

This rearrangement joins TRBV25-1 to TRBJ2-4; 9 nucleotides align to TRBD1. The germline gives CDR1 MGHDK, CDR2 SYGVNS. This CDR3 has 17 amino acids. V shed 1 base, J shed 9 bases, and the junction held 13 bases outside the gene matches. The CDR3 reads CASSESSSDRGRTIQYF. For the CDR3, the DNA is TGTGCCAGCAGTGAATCATCCTCGGACAGGGGTAGAACCATTCAGTACTTC.

The chain employs TRBV7-9 and TRBJ1-2; D gene uncertain. The V gene's germline CDR1 is SEHNR and CDR2 FQNEAQ (reference sequence). V shed 9 bases and J shed 7 bases, with 21 bases lying between them. This CDR3 region has 14 residues. CDR3 nucleotide sequence: TGTGCCAGTAGTCACGAGATAGCAGAGGGTGGCTACACCTTC. Translated, it gives CASSHEIAEGGYTF.

The chain is built from TRBV15 and TRBJ1-2; 8 nucleotides line up with TRBD1. J was trimmed by 2 bases and V by 3 bases; bases with no gene match: 5. Germline V lookup: CDR1 LNHNV, CDR2 YYDKDF (reference sequence). This CDR3 is 15 amino acids long. The CDR3 nucleotides are TGTGCCACCAGCAGGAGGACAGGGACGAACTATGGCTACACCTTC. This codes for CATSRRTGTNYGYTF.

The chain has TRBV10-3 and TRBJ2-7, with TRBD1 identical over 9 bases. The CDR3 totals 14 residues. Germline loops: CDR1 ENHRY, CDR2 SYGVKD. Trimming took 6 bases from V and 2 from J; bases not matched to a gene: 5. The CDR3 DNA is TGTGCCATCAGCCGGGACAGGGACACCTACGAGCAGTACTTC. Protein sequence: CAISRDRDTYEQYF.